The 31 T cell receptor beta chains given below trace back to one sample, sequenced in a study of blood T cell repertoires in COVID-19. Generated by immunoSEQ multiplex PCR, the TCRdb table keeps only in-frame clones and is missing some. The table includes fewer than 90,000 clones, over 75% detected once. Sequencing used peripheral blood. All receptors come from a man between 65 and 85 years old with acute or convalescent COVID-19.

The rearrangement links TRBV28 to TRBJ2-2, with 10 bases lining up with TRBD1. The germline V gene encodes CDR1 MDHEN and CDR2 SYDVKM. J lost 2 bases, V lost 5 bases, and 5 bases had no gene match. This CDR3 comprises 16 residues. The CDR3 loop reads CASSPGQGKNTGELFF. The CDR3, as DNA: TGTGCCAGCAGTCCGGGACAGGGGAAAAACACCGGGGAGCTGTTTTTT.

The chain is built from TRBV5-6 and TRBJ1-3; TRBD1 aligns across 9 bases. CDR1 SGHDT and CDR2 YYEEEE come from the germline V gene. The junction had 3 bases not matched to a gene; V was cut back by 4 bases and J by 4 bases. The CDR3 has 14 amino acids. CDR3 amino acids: CASSPGTGGNTIYF. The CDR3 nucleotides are TGTGCCAGCAGCCCCGGGACAGGGGGAAACACCATATATTTT.

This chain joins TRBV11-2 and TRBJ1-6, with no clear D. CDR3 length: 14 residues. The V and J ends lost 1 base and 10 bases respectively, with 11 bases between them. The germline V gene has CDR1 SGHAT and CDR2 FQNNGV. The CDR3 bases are TGTGCCAGCAGCTTAGCCGGGAAAGGATCACCCCTCCACTTT. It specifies CASSLAGKGSPLHF. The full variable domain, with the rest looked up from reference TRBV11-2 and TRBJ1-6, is EAGVAQSPRYKIIEKRQSVAFWCNPISGHATLYWYQQILGQGPKLLIQFQNNGVVDDSQLPKDRFSAERLKGVDSTLKIQPAKLEDSAVYLCASSLAGKGSPLHFGNGTRLTVT.

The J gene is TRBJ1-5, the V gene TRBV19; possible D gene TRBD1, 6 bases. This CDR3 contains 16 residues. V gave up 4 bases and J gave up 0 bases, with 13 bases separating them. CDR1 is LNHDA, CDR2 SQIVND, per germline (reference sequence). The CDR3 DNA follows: TGTGCCAGTAGTACCGGGACACCAAATAGCAATCAGCCCCAGCATTTT. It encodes CASSTGTPNSNQPQHF.

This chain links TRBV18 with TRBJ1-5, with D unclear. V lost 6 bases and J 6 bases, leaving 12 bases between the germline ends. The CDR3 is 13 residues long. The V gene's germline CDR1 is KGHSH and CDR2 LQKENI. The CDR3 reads CASSLAGLQPQHF. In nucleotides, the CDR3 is TGTGCCAGCTCTCTTGCAGGACTTCAGCCCCAGCATTTT.

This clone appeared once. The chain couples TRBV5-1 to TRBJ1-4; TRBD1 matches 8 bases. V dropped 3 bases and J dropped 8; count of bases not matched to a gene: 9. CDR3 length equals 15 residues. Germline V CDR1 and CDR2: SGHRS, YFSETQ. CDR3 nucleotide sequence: TGCGCCAGCAGCTATGGAGCAGGGGGCGGCGAAAAACTGTTTTTT. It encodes CASSYGAGGGEKLFF.

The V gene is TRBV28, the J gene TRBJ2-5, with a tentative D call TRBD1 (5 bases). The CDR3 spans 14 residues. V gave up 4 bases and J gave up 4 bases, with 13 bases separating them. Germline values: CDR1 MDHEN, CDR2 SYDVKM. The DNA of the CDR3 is TGTGCCAGCAGTTCGACCAGGGTAGGAGAGACCCAGTACTTC. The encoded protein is CASSSTRVGETQYF. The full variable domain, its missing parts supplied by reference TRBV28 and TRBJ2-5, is DVKVTQSSRYLVKRTGEKVFLECVQDMDHENMFWYRQDPGLGLRLIYFSYDVKMKEKGDIPEGYSVSREKKERFSLILESASTNQTSMYLCASSSTRVGETQYFGPGTRLLVL.

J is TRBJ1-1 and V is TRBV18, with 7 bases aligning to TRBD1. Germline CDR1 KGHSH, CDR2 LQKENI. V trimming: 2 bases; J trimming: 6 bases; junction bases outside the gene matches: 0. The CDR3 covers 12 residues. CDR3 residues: CASSPGTAEAFF. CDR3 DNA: TGTGCCAGCTCACCAGGGACAGCTGAAGCTTTCTTT.

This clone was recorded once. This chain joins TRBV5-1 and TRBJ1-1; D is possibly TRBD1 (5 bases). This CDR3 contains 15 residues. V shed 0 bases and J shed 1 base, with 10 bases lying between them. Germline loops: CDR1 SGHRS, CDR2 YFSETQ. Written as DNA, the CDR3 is TGCGCCAGCAGCTTGGAAGGGGTCAAGAACACTGAAGCTTTCTTT. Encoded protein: CASSLEGVKNTEAFF.

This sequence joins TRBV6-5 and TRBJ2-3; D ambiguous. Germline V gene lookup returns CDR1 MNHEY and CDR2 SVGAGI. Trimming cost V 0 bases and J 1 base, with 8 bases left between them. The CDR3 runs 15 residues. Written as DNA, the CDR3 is TGTGCCAGCAGTTACTCGCCCACTCGCACAGATACGCAGTATTTT. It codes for CASSYSPTRTDTQYF.

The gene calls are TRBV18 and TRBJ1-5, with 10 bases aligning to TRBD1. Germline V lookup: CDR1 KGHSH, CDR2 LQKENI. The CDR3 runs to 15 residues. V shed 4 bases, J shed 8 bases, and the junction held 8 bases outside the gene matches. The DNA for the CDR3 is TGTGCCAGCTCACGTTATGACAGGGGGCTTGAGCCCCAGCATTTT. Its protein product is CASSRYDRGLEPQHF. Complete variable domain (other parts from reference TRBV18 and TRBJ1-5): NAGVMQNPRHLVRRRGQEARLRCSPMKGHSHVYWYRQLPEEGLKFMVYLQKENIIDESGMPKERFSAEFPKEGPSILRIQQVVRGDSAAYFCASSRYDRGLEPQHFGDGTRLSIL.

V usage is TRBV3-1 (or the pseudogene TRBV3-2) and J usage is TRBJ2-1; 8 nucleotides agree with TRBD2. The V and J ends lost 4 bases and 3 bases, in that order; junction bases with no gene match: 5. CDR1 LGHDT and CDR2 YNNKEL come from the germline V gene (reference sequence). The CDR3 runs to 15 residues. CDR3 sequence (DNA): TGTGCCAGCAGCCCCGAGCTAGCGGGCTACAATGAGCAGTTCTTC. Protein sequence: CASSPELAGYNEQFF.

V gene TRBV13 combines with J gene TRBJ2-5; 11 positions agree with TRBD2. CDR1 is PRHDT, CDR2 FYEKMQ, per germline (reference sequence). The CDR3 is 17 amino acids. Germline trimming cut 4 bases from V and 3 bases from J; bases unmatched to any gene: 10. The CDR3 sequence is CASSSNRRLAGKETQYF. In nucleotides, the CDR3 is TGTGCCAGCAGCTCCAACCGAAGACTAGCGGGGAAAGAGACCCAGTACTTC.

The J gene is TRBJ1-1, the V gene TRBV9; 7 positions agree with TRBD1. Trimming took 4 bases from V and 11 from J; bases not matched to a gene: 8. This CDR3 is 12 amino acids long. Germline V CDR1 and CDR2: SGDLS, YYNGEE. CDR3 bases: TGTGCCAGCAGCCCAGCAAGGGGGCCGGCTTTCTTT. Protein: CASSPARGPAFF.

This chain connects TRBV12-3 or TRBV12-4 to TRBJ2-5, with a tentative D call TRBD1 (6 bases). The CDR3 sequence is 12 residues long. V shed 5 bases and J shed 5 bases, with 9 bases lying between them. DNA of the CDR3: TGTGCCAGCAGTACAGGGACCGAGACCCAGTACTTC. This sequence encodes CASSTGTETQYF.

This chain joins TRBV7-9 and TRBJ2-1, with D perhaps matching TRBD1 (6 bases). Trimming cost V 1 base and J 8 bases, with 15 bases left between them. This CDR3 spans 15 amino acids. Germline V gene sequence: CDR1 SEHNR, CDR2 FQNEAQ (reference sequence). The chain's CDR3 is CASSLDDWAGDEQFF. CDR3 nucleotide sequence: TGTGCCAGCAGCTTAGATGATTGGGCAGGGGATGAGCAGTTCTTC. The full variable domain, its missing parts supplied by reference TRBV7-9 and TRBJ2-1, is DTGVSQNPRHKITKRGQNVTFRCDPISEHNRLYWYRQTLGQGPEFLTYFQNEAQLEKSRLLSDRFSAERPKGSFSTLEIQRTEQGDSAMYLCASSLDDWAGDEQFFGPGTRLTVL.

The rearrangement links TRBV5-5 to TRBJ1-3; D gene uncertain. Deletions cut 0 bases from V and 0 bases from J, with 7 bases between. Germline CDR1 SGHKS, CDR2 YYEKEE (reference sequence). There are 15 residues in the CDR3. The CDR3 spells CASSLVRSSGNTIYF. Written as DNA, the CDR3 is TGTGCCAGCAGCTTGGTGCGGTCCTCTGGAAACACCATATATTTT.

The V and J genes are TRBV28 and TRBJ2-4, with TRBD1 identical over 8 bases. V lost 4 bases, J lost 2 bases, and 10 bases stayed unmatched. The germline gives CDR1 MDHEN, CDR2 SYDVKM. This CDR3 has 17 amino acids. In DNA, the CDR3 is TGTGCCAGCAGTTCTGTGGCAGGGGGCTGGTCCAAAAACATTCAGTACTTC. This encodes CASSSVAGGWSKNIQYF.

This CDR3 reads CASSRGGSPNEQFF. For the CDR3, the DNA is TGTGCCAGTAGTAGAGGTGGGAGTCCGAATGAGCAGTTCTTC. The J gene is TRBJ2-1, the V gene TRBV19; possible D gene TRBD2, 5 bases. The CDR3 sequence is 14 residues long. CDR1 and CDR2 (germline): LNHDA, SQIVND (reference sequence). V was trimmed by 4 bases and J by 7 bases, leaving 14 bases between them.

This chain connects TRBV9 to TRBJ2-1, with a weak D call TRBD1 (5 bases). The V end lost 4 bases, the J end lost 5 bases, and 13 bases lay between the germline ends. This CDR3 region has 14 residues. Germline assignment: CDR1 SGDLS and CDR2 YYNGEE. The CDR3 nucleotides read TGTGCCAGCAGCCCGTGGGGCCGGGACAATGAGCAGTTCTTC. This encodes CASSPWGRDNEQFF.

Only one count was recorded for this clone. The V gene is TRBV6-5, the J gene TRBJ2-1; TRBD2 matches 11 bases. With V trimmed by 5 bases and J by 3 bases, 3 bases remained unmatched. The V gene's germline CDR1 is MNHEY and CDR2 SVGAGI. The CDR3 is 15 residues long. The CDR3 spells CASSPTSGIYNEQFF. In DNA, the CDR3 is TGTGCCAGCAGTCCGACTAGCGGGATCTACAATGAGCAGTTCTTC.

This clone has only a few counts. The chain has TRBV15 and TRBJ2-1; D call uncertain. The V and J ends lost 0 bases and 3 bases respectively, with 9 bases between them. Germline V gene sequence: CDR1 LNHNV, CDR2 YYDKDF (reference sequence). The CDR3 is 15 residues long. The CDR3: CATSRDQNSYNEQFF. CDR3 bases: TGTGCCACCAGCAGAGATCAGAACAGCTACAATGAGCAGTTCTTC.

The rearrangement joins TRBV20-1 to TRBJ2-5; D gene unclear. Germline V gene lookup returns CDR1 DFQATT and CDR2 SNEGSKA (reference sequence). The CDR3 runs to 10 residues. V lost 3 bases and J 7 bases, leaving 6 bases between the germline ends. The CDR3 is CSASDGTQYF. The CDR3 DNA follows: TGCAGTGCTAGTGACGGGACCCAGTACTTC.

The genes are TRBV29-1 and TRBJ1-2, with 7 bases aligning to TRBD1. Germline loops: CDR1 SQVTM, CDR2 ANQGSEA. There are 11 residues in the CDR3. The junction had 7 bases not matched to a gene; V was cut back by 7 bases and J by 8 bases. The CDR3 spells CSARQGLGYTF. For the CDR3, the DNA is TGCAGCGCCCGACAGGGCTTGGGCTACACCTTC. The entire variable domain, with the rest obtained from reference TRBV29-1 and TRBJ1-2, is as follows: SAVISQKPSRDICQRGTSLTIQCQVDSQVTMMFWYRQQPGQSLTLIATANQGSEATYESGFVIDKFPISRPNLTFSTLTVSNMSPEDSSIYLCSARQGLGYTFGSGTRLTVV.

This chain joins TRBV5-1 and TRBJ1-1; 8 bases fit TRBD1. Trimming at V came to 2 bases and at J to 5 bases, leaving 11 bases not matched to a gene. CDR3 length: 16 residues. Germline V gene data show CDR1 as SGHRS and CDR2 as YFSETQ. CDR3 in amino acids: CASSFGQGLVWTEAFF. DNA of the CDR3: TGCGCCAGCAGCTTCGGACAGGGATTGGTTTGGACTGAAGCTTTCTTT.

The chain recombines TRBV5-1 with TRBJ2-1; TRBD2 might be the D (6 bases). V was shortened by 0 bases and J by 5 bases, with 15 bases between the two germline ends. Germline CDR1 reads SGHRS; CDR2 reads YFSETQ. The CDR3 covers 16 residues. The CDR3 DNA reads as TGCGCCAGCAGCTTGGTCGTAACGGGAGTAAACAATGAGCAGTTCTTC. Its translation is CASSLVVTGVNNEQFF.

The CDR3 protein is CASSEPGLSTDTQYF. DNA for the CDR3: TGTGCCAGCAGTGAACCAGGACTTAGCACAGATACGCAGTATTTT. The rearrangement joins TRBV2 to TRBJ2-3; weak D call: TRBD2 (5 bases). Germline V gene lookup returns CDR1 SNHLY and CDR2 FYNNEI. This CDR3 has 15 amino acids. Trimming removed 2 bases from V and 0 bases from J, with 9 bases in between.

For the CDR3, the DNA is TGTGCCAGCAGTTACTTCGGGAGAACCCCCTACGAGCAGTACTTC. Amino acid sequence: CASSYFGRTPYEQYF. This chain connects TRBV6-2 or TRBV6-3 to TRBJ2-7, with D possibly matching TRBD2 (6 bases). V was shortened by 1 base and J by 2 bases, with 12 bases between the two germline ends. Germline-derived CDR1 and CDR2 are MNHEY and SVGEGT. The CDR3 runs 15 residues.

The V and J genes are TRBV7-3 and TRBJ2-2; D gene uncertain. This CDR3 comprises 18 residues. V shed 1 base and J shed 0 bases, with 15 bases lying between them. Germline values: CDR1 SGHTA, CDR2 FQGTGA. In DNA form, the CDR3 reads TGTGCCAGCAGCTTAAAGGCAGTTGGCGGAACGAACACCGGGGAGCTGTTTTTT. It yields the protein CASSLKAVGGTNTGELFF.

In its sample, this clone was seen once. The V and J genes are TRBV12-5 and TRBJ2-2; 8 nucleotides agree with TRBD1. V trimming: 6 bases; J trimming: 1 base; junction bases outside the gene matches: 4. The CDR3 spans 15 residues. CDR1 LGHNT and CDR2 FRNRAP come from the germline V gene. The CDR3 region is CASGYGTGNTGELFF. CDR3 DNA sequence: TGTGCTAGTGGATATGGGACAGGGAACACCGGGGAGCTGTTTTTT.

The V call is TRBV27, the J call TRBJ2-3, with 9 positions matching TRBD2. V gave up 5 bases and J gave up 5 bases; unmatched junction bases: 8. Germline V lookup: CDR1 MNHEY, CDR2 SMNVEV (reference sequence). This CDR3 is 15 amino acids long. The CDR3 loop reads CASSDSGSSRDTQYF. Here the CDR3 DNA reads TGTGCCAGCAGTGATAGCGGGAGTAGTCGAGATACGCAGTATTTT.